This passage covers 4 T cell receptor beta chains from one sample sequenced in a study of blood T cell repertoires in COVID-19. The data were produced by immunoSEQ multiplex PCR, yet TCRdb's version contains in-frame clones alone and is incomplete. Of 300,000 to 500,000 clones detected, roughly 90% appear once; the ten largest clones hold approximately 1%. Sequencing was performed on PBMCs or T cells enriched from blood (not recorded which). These receptors came from a woman under 40 with acute COVID-19.

The rearrangement joins TRBV27 to TRBJ1-1; 8 nucleotides match TRBD1. CDR3 length: 13 amino acids. Trimming took 8 bases from V and 3 from J; bases not matched to a gene: 5. Germline CDR1 and CDR2: MNHEY and SMNVEV (reference sequence). This CDR3 is CASSKTGDTEAFF. The CDR3 DNA sequence: TGTGCCAGCTCCAAGACAGGGGACACTGAAGCTTTCTTT.

The rearrangement uses TRBV3-1 (or the pseudogene TRBV3-2) and TRBJ1-2, with D possibly being TRBD1 (5 bases). The length of the CDR3 is 15 residues. V lost 3 bases to trimming and J lost 2 bases, with 13 bases between them. The V gene's germline CDR1 is LGHDT and CDR2 YNNKEL (reference sequence). CDR3 sequence: CASSHPAGGNYGYTF. The CDR3 coding sequence is TGTGCCAGCAGCCACCCGGCTGGGGGGAACTATGGCTACACCTTC.

This chain joins TRBV5-6 and TRBJ1-3, with a tentative D call TRBD1 (6 bases). The CDR3 loop spans 14 amino acids. In germline, CDR1 is SGHDT, CDR2 YYEEEE. The V end was cut by 1 base, the J end by 4 bases, with 9 bases between. The CDR3 region is CASSLNRAGNTIYF. The CDR3 nucleotides read TGTGCCAGCAGCTTGAACAGGGCAGGAAACACCATATATTTT.

V usage is TRBV30 and J usage is TRBJ1-4; D unclear. The CDR3 runs to 13 residues. The V gene's germline CDR1 is GTSNPN and CDR2 SVGIG (reference sequence). Trimming left V 2 bases short and J 7 bases short, with 11 bases between. CDR3 amino acids: CAWSPRRVEKLFF. CDR3 sequence (DNA): TGTGCCTGGAGTCCAAGGAGGGTTGAAAAACTGTTTTTT.